A single sample gave rise to the 4 T cell receptor beta chains below, sequenced in a study of cytomegalovirus exposure and HLA in healthy donors. Researchers ran the PCR with 60 Vbeta and 13 Jbeta primers. Some clones are missing from TCRdb's copy, which holds only in-frame ones; the method was immunoSEQ multiplex PCR. The table lists about 110,000 clones, 15% of them singletons. The sequenced sample consisted of PBMCs. Receptors originate from a young woman in good health and CMV-seronegative.

The chain combines TRBV19 with TRBJ1-3, with D uncertain. Looked up from germline, CDR1 is LNHDA and CDR2 is SQIVND (reference sequence). The CDR3 consists of 15 residues. Trimming took off 4 bases at V and 2 bases at J, with 12 bases between the two ends. The CDR3, as DNA: TGTGCCAGTAGTAGCGACCTGCGGACTGGAAACACCATATATTTT. It yields the protein CASSSDLRTGNTIYF.

In this sample, this clone turned up a few times. The J gene is TRBJ2-2, the V gene TRBV9; 11 nucleotides line up with TRBD2. The trim removed 1 base at V and 7 bases at J, leaving 0 bases unmatched. CDR1 is SGDLS and CDR2 is YYNGEE in the germline V gene. The CDR3 runs 14 residues. This CDR3 reads CASSVLAGGGELFF. The CDR3 DNA sequence: TGTGCCAGCAGCGTACTAGCGGGAGGCGGGGAGCTGTTTTTT. The variable domain in full, with the rest retrieved from reference TRBV9 and TRBJ2-2, is DSGVTQTPKHLITATGQRVTLRCSPRSGDLSVYWYQQSLDQGLQFLIQYYNGEERAKGNILERFSAQQFPDLHSELNLSSLELGDSALYFCASSVLAGGGELFFGEGSRLTVL.

This clone was observed a handful of times. The chain links TRBV5-6 to TRBJ2-7; 7 bases line up with TRBD1. Germline V lookup: CDR1 SGHDT, CDR2 YYEEEE. The length of the CDR3 is 14 residues. Trimming cost V 5 bases and J 1 base; bases outside gene matches: 6. The DNA for the CDR3 is TGTGCCAGCAGTATCCGGGACAGATCCTACGAGCAGTACTTC. Protein: CASSIRDRSYEQYF.

V usage is TRBV11-2 and J usage is TRBJ2-2, with no clear D. Germline CDR1 SGHAT, CDR2 FQNNGV. V was cut by 2 bases and J by 1 base, with 8 bases left in between. This CDR3 region has 15 residues. The CDR3 coding sequence is TGTGCCAGCAGCTTATTCGCGAGGAACACCGGGGAGCTGTTTTTT. It codes for CASSLFARNTGELFF.